A selection of T cell receptor beta chains follows, all from one sample in a study of shared clonotypes between healthy human individuals. Data came from immunoSEQ multiplex PCR; TCRdb stores just in-frame clones and leaves some out. The repertoire consists of 1.5 million to 2.5 million clones, with about 95% occurring once and the leading ten covering 1.2%. The sequencing input was naive CD8+ T cells sorted from blood. All receptors come from a man aged 18 to 35 in good health. Each CDR3 is given with its conserved first and last residue. D genes are given only for firm matches.

d_call,v_call,j_call,cdr3_length,cdr3_nt,cdr3_aa
.,TRBV27,TRBJ2-2,15,TGTGCCAGCAGTTTAAACCAGGGGTATTCCGGGGAGCTGTTTTTT,CASSLNQGYSGELFF
TRBD2,TRBV6-5,TRBJ2-1,14,TGTGCCAGCAGTAGCGGGGGGTCCTACAATGAGCAGTTCTTC,CASSSGGSYNEQFF
.,TRBV12-5,TRBJ2-2,15,TGTGCTAGTGGTTTGTTGGAGGGCCTCACCGGGGAGCTGTTTTTT,CASGLLEGLTGELFF
.,TRBV6-5,TRBJ1-1,14,TGTGCCAGCAGTTACTCAGGAGGGAGTGCGGTAGCTTTCTTT,CASSYSGGSAVAFF
TRBD1,TRBV10-1,TRBJ2-7,16,TGCGCCAGCAGTGAGAGGTTGGGACAGGGGCGCGACGAGCAGTACTTC,CASSERLGQGRDEQYF
.,TRBV27,TRBJ2-7,16,TGTGCCAGCAGTCCTACATACCCCCAGGGGCCCTACGAGCAGTACTTC,CASSPTYPQGPYEQYF
.,TRBV7-8,TRBJ2-7,14,TGTGCCAGCAGCTTAGCGATACTAGTGTTCGAGCAGTACTTC,CASSLAILVFEQYF
.,TRBV7-9,TRBJ2-3,16,TGTGCCAGCAGCTTAGGTTTCAGGGAACACACAGATACGCAGTATTTT,CASSLGFREHTDTQYF
.,TRBV4-2,TRBJ2-1,15,TGTGCCAGCAGCCAAGTCGCGACTAGCTACAATGAGCAGTTCTTC,CASSQVATSYNEQFF
TRBD2,TRBV11-2,TRBJ2-7,14,TGTGCCAGCAGCTTTTCTAGCGGGAGCTACGAGCAGTACTTC,CASSFSSGSYEQYF
.,TRBV29-1,TRBJ1-1,13,TGCAGCGTTGAAGCAGGAATGAACACTGAAGCTTTCTTT,CSVEAGMNTEAFF
TRBD2,TRBV6-4,TRBJ2-7,16,TGTGCCAGCAGTGACTTACCCGAAGCGGGAAAGTACGAGCAGTACTTC,CASSDLPEAGKYEQYF
.,TRBV5-1,TRBJ2-5,17,TGCGCCAGCAGCTTGGGGGAGATGGGAGGAATTTTGGAGACCCAGTACTTC,CASSLGEMGGILETQYF
.,TRBV4-1,TRBJ1-1,15,TGCGCCAGCAGCCAAGAAGGCGGGCCAGCGGATGAAGCTTTCTTT,CASSQEGGPADEAFF
.,TRBV27,TRBJ2-2,15,TGTGCCAGCAAACCGGGACACACGAACACCGGGGAGCTGTTTTTT,CASKPGHTNTGELFF
.,TRBV7-8,TRBJ2-5,18,TGTGCCAGCAGCTTAGAGGCCCACTTAGCGGAGACTCAAGAGACCCAGTACTTC,CASSLEAHLAETQETQYF
.,TRBV28,TRBJ2-7,16,TGTGCCAGCGGCGAGATTGAGGCAGCCACCTCCTACGAGCAGTACTTC,CASGEIEAATSYEQYF